A single sample gave rise to the 32 T cell receptor beta chains below, sequenced in a study of human T cells and chemical hapten exposure. Time point reported: patch test 3, about 24 weeks after DPC sensitization. Treatment meaning: therapeutic diphenylcyclopropenone sensitization with weekly scalp DPC. TCRdb re-called the RACE reads through MiXCR, storing one row per CDR3 protein. The sample holds around 85,000 distinct CDR3 sequences, over 10% seen once. Sequencing was performed on whole blood, taken in connection with sensitization to the hapten diphenylcyclopropenone (DPC). The origin of the receptors is a woman between 50 and 59 years old with alopecia areata. Some clones in this sample may be carry-over from other donors' samples.

The V call is TRBV12-3 or TRBV12-4, the J call TRBJ1-5; 7 nucleotides agree with TRBD1. V lost 6 bases to trimming and J lost 0 bases; unmatched junction nucleotides: 5. This CDR3 has 15 residues. CDR3 loop: CASRRGQTSNQPQHF. The CDR3 coding sequence is TGTGCCAGCAGACGGGGACAGACTAGCAATCAGCCCCAGCATTTT.

This clonotype was observed at least ten times. The chain links TRBV29-1 to TRBJ1-2; D not resolved. The CDR3 consists of 13 residues. With 6 bases removed from V and 0 bases from J, the gap between germline ends came to 11 bases. The germline CDR1 and CDR2 sequences are SQVTM and ANQGSEA. The CDR3: CSVRQTSNYGYTF. The CDR3 DNA sequence: TGCAGCGTCCGCCAGACCTCTAACTATGGCTACACCTTC.

This clonotype appeared a few times. The rearrangement uses TRBV12-3 or TRBV12-4 and TRBJ2-3; 11 nucleotides agree with TRBD2. The CDR3 has 15 amino acids. V lost 8 bases and J lost 2; bases outside the gene matches: 6. The CDR3 region is CASGIAGGPTDTQYF. The CDR3 DNA is TGTGCCAGCGGGATAGCGGGAGGGCCCACAGATACGCAGTATTTT.

This clonotype was counted only a few times. The V and J genes are TRBV5-5 and TRBJ2-2; 7 bases map to TRBD1. V lost 4 bases and J lost 3; bases outside the gene matches: 3. The CDR3 covers 14 residues. Germline V gene sequence: CDR1 SGHKS, CDR2 YYEKEE (reference sequence). CDR3 sequence: CASSPTGDTGELFF. The CDR3 nucleotides read TGTGCCAGCAGCCCTACAGGGGACACCGGGGAGCTGTTTTTT.

CDR3 bases: TGTGCCACCACCGCGGGACATCAGGGAACAGATACGCAGTATTTT. Protein product: CATTAGHQGTDTQYF. This rearrangement joins TRBV15 to TRBJ2-3; D might be TRBD1 or TRBD2, each matching 6 bases. There are 15 residues in the CDR3. Germline loops: CDR1 LNHNV, CDR2 YYDKDF (reference sequence). The germline V and J ends were trimmed by 7 bases and 3 bases, with 17 bases remaining between them.

This clonotype was seen only a few times. V usage is TRBV7-3 and J usage is TRBJ2-2; TRBD2 agrees at 13 bases. The CDR3 is made up of 15 amino acids. Germline-derived CDR1 and CDR2 are SGHTA and FQGTGA. Germline trimming cut 8 bases from V and 6 bases from J; bases unmatched to any gene: 6. The chain's CDR3 is CASGRTSGRPGELFF. The DNA for the CDR3 is TGTGCCAGCGGACGGACTAGCGGGAGACCCGGGGAGCTGTTTTTT. The full variable domain, with the rest looked up from reference TRBV7-3 and TRBJ2-2, is GAGVSQTPSNKVTEKGKYVELRCDPISGHTALYWYRQSLGQGPEFLIYFQGTGAADDSGLPNDRFFAVRPEGSVSTLKIQRTERGDSAVYLCASGRTSGRPGELFFGEGSRLTVL.

This clonotype has more than one count but fewer than ten. The rearrangement links TRBV2 to TRBJ1-5; D perhaps matches TRBD1 (5 bases). The CDR3 has 16 amino acids. CDR1 SNHLY and CDR2 FYNNEI come from the germline V gene. V was shortened by 0 bases and J by 1 base, with 10 bases between the two germline ends. Written as DNA, the CDR3 is TGTGCCAGCAGTGAAGCGCTTCAGGGAAGCAATCAGCCCCAGCATTTT. Translation gives CASSEALQGSNQPQHF.

Many counts were recorded for this clonotype. The chain has TRBV20-1 and TRBJ2-2, with 16 positions matching TRBD2. The germline V gene encodes CDR1 DFQATT and CDR2 SNEGSKA (reference sequence). This CDR3 is 16 amino acids long. With V trimmed by 3 bases and J by 4 bases, 2 bases remained unmatched. CDR3 sequence: CSARGTSGRATGELFF. The CDR3 DNA follows: TGCAGTGCTAGGGGGACTAGCGGGAGGGCCACCGGGGAGCTGTTTTTT.

The chain employs TRBV7-9 and TRBJ1-5, with D possibly TRBD1 on 6 matching bases. Per the germline V gene, CDR1 is SEHNR and CDR2 is FQNEAQ (reference sequence). V lost 11 bases to trimming and J lost 7 bases, with 12 bases between them. The CDR3 runs 11 residues. The CDR3 sequence: CAVGGSQPQHF. The CDR3 DNA reads as TGTGCCGTAGGGGGGAGCCAGCCCCAGCATTTT.

The genes are TRBV3-1 and TRBJ2-1; unclear D gene. The CDR3 is 14 residues long. Trimming left V 4 bases short and J 1 base short, with 8 bases between. Germline V gene lookup returns CDR1 LGHDT and CDR2 YNNKEL (reference sequence). CDR3 sequence reads: CASSPQVSYNEQFF. Here the CDR3 DNA reads TGTGCCAGCAGCCCGCAGGTTTCCTACAATGAGCAGTTCTTC.

This clonotype was detected a few times. The chain links TRBV5-3 to TRBJ2-3, with D possibly matching TRBD2 (6 bases). TRBV5-3 is an ORF, with its function uncertain. The CDR3 totals 15 residues. Trimming cost V 9 bases and J 0 bases, with 17 bases left between them. Here the CDR3 reads CAKLPPSDSTDTQYF. The CDR3 region has the DNA TGTGCCAAACTACCTCCTAGCGATAGCACAGATACGCAGTATTTT.

This clonotype has only a few counts. The chain is built from TRBV10-2 and TRBJ2-7, with D unclear. This CDR3 comprises 12 residues. Trimming removed 8 bases from V and 0 bases from J, with 8 bases in between. Germline CDR1 WSHSY, CDR2 SAAADI. The CDR3 reads CASSSGSYEQYF. Written as DNA, the CDR3 is TGCGCCAGCTCTTCGGGCTCCTACGAGCAGTACTTC.

This clonotype was observed a handful of times. V is TRBV3-1 and J is TRBJ2-3, with 10 positions matching TRBD2. Per the germline V gene, CDR1 is LGHDT and CDR2 is YNNKEL (reference sequence). This CDR3 has 17 residues. With 0 bases clipped from V and 7 bases from J, the junction kept 10 bases outside the gene matches. DNA of the CDR3: TGTGCCAGCAGCCAAGATCAGAGCGGGAGGGACCGAAATACGCAGTATTTT. Encoded protein: CASSQDQSGRDRNTQYF.

Ten or more counts support this clonotype. The chain has TRBV30 and TRBJ1-1; D is unclear. CDR3 length: 12 residues. The V end lost 3 bases, the J end lost 8 bases, and 13 bases lay between the germline ends. Germline lookup yields CDR1 GTSNPN and CDR2 SVGIG (reference sequence). CDR3 nucleotide sequence: TGTGCCTGGAGCCTAGAGACGAGCGAAGCTTTCTTT. Amino acids: CAWSLETSEAFF.

This clonotype occurred many times. DNA of the CDR3: TGTGCCAGCAGCTCCACTAGTTTAGCCAAAAACATTCAGTACTTC. This codes for CASSSTSLAKNIQYF. The V and J genes are TRBV7-2 and TRBJ2-4, with D perhaps matching TRBD2 (5 bases). Trimming left V 4 bases short and J 0 bases short, with 10 bases between. CDR1 is SGHTA, CDR2 FQGNSA, per germline. The CDR3 loop spans 15 amino acids.

The chain is built from TRBV3-1 and TRBJ2-2; TRBD2 agrees at 10 bases. V shed 1 base and J 4 bases; nucleotides not matched to a gene: 3. The CDR3 covers 16 residues. CDR1 and CDR2 (germline): LGHDT, YNNKEL (reference sequence). DNA of the CDR3: TGTGCCAGCAGCCAAGCCCTAGCGGGAGCCACCGGGGAGCTGTTTTTT. It specifies CASSQALAGATGELFF. Using reference TRBV3-1 and TRBJ2-2 for the parts outside the CDR3, the full variable domain is DTAVSQTPKYLVTQMGNDKSIKCEQNLGHDTMYWYKQDSKKFLKIMFSYNNKELIINETVPNRFSPKSPDKAHLNLHINSLELGDSAVYFCASSQALAGATGELFFGEGSRLTVL.

The rearrangement links TRBV11-2 to TRBJ2-5; TRBD2 aligns across 15 bases. V was clipped by 5 bases and J by 3 bases; unmatched bases: 4. This CDR3 has 16 residues. Germline V CDR1 and CDR2: SGHAT, FQNNGV. The DNA for the CDR3 is TGTGCCAGCAGCGTATGGACTAGCGGGAGGGAAGAGACCCAGTACTTC. It translates to CASSVWTSGREETQYF.

This clonotype was detected a few times. The chain has TRBV6-2 or TRBV6-3 and TRBJ2-7, with D maybe TRBD2 (5 bases). Trimming took 4 bases from V and 5 from J, leaving 18 bases between them. CDR1 is MNHEY and CDR2 is SVGEGT in the germline V gene. CDR3 length: 15 amino acids. The CDR3, as DNA: TGTGCCAGCAGTTCCCGGACTTTAGGAGTCCACGAGCAGTACTTC. It specifies CASSSRTLGVHEQYF.

As to this clonotype: A read error may be the cause here, since a much bigger clone is one base away. The rearrangement links TRBV20-1 to TRBJ2-7, with 7 bases fitting TRBD2. CDR1 and CDR2 (germline): DFQATT, SNEGSKA (reference sequence). The CDR3 loop spans 16 amino acids. V was clipped by 0 bases and J by 9 bases; unmatched bases: 17. CDR3 sequence (DNA): TGCAGTGCTAGAGATATAGCTAGAGTCGGGGGGTCCGTGCAGTACTTC. This codes for CSARDIARVGGSVQYF.

The CDR3, as DNA: TGTGCCTGGACTAGCGGGAGTTACGAGCAGTACTTC. Protein product: CAWTSGSYEQYF. The V and J genes are TRBV30 and TRBJ2-7; 10 nucleotides agree with TRBD2. After removal of 4 bases from V and 4 bases from J, the junction contained 1 base not matched to a gene. The CDR3 has 12 residues. The V gene's germline CDR1 is GTSNPN and CDR2 SVGIG (reference sequence).

The V call is TRBV5-1, the J call TRBJ2-1; 10 positions match TRBD2. The CDR3 extends over 15 amino acids. The V gene end was trimmed by 4 bases and the J gene end by 7 bases; junction bases not matched to a gene: 8. Germline values: CDR1 SGHRS, CDR2 YFSETQ. The CDR3: CASSRLAGVNNEQFF. The CDR3 region has the DNA TGCGCCAGCAGCCGCCTAGCGGGAGTGAATAATGAGCAGTTCTTC.

The chain carries TRBV5-1 and TRBJ2-3, with 8 nucleotides matching TRBD1. Germline V CDR1 and CDR2: SGHRS, YFSETQ. J gave up 0 bases and V 4 bases, and 10 bases lay outside the gene matches. CDR3 size: 17 residues. The CDR3: CASSANAQGGSTDTQYF. CDR3 coding DNA: TGCGCCAGCAGCGCGAATGCACAGGGGGGTAGCACAGATACGCAGTATTTT.

This clonotype was counted only a few times. This sequence joins TRBV20-1 and TRBJ2-7, with 10 positions matching TRBD1. Germline V gene data show CDR1 as DFQATT and CDR2 as SNEGSKA (reference sequence). The CDR3 runs to 14 residues. The V segment lost 6 bases and the J segment 4 bases; nucleotides outside the gene matches: 9. The CDR3 DNA reads as TGCAGTGCCAGTAGGGACAGGGGAAGATACGAGCAGTACTTC. It encodes CSASRDRGRYEQYF.

The V and J genes are TRBV29-1 and TRBJ1-1; D is possibly TRBD1 (6 bases). The CDR3 contains 14 residues. Per germline, CDR1 SQVTM and CDR2 ANQGSEA. V gave up 6 bases and J gave up 3 bases, with 17 bases separating them. The CDR3 loop is CSVGPTGSDTEAFF. The DNA for the CDR3 is TGCAGCGTCGGCCCTACAGGGTCTGACACTGAAGCTTTCTTT.

This clonotype was observed a handful of times. The V call is TRBV10-3, the J call TRBJ2-1; 11 bases line up with TRBD1. The CDR3 sequence is 14 residues long. CDR1 and CDR2 from the germline V gene are ENHRY and SYGVKD. Trimming cost V 6 bases and J 7 bases; bases outside gene matches: 5. As DNA, the CDR3 is TGTGCCATCAGGGGACAGGGGGATCTGAATGAGCAGTTCTTC. Its protein is CAIRGQGDLNEQFF.

The chain recombines TRBV11-2 with TRBJ2-7, with 10 bases identical to TRBD2. With 5 bases clipped from V and 2 bases from J, the junction kept 3 bases outside the gene matches. Germline V gene lookup returns CDR1 SGHAT and CDR2 FQNNGV. This CDR3 is 14 amino acids long. The CDR3 coding sequence is TGTGCCAGCAGCCAAACTAGCGGGACCTACGAGCAGTACTTC. Its protein is CASSQTSGTYEQYF. The full variable domain, in which reference TRBV11-2 and TRBJ2-7 provide the parts outside the CDR3, is EAGVAQSPRYKIIEKRQSVAFWCNPISGHATLYWYQQILGQGPKLLIQFQNNGVVDDSQLPKDRFSAERLKGVDSTLKIQPAKLEDSAVYLCASSQTSGTYEQYFGPGTRLTVT.

This chain links TRBV7-9 with TRBJ2-3; no reliable D call. The germline CDR1 and CDR2 sequences are SEHNR and FQNEAQ (reference sequence). Trimming left V 2 bases short and J 5 bases short, with 14 bases between. The CDR3 is 15 residues long. The CDR3 nucleotides are TGTGCCAGCAGCTTACTGAACAACGGTCAAGATACGCAGTATTTT. It yields the protein CASSLLNNGQDTQYF.

The V and J genes are TRBV29-1 and TRBJ2-3, with 9 nucleotides matching TRBD2. V gave up 5 bases and J gave up 3 bases; unmatched junction bases: 3. This CDR3 contains 13 residues. The germline gives CDR1 SQVTM, CDR2 ANQGSEA. CDR3 coding DNA: TGCAGCGTTCGGGCGGGAGGGACAGATACGCAGTATTTT. Translating gives CSVRAGGTDTQYF.

There are many counts of this clonotype. This sequence joins TRBV20-1 and TRBJ2-1, with TRBD2 matching 8 bases. V lost 3 bases, J lost 7 bases, and 8 bases stayed unmatched. The CDR3 sequence is 14 residues long. Per the germline V gene, CDR1 is DFQATT and CDR2 is SNEGSKA (reference sequence). Here the CDR3 reads CSASPGLGINEQFF. The CDR3 nucleotides read TGCAGTGCTAGTCCGGGACTAGGGATAAATGAGCAGTTCTTC.

This clonotype was seen many times. V and J are TRBV18 and TRBJ1-1; 10 bases agree with TRBD1. The CDR3 is 17 amino acids. Germline V gives CDR1 KGHSH, CDR2 LQKENI. Losses at the gene ends were 1 base for V and 0 bases for J; bases not matched to a gene: 5. DNA of the CDR3: TGTGCCAGCTCACCACAGGGGACAGGGGTCATGAACACTGAAGCTTTCTTT. Residues: CASSPQGTGVMNTEAFF. The full variable domain, completed using reference TRBV18 and TRBJ1-1, is NAGVMQNPRHLVRRRGQEARLRCSPMKGHSHVYWYRQLPEEGLKFMVYLQKENIIDESGMPKERFSAEFPKEGPSILRIQQVVRGDSAAYFCASSPQGTGVMNTEAFFGQGTRLTVV.

In its sample, this clonotype was seen many times. V gene TRBV7-6 combines with J gene TRBJ2-2; no reliable D call. This CDR3 region has 14 residues. Deletions cut 3 bases from V and 0 bases from J, with 5 bases between. Per germline, CDR1 SGHVS and CDR2 FNYEAQ. The CDR3 region has the DNA TGTGCCAGCAGCTTGACCGCGAACACCGGGGAGCTGTTTTTT. It yields the protein CASSLTANTGELFF.

This clonotype showed up many times. CDR3 DNA: TGTGCGATCACCCCCGGGAGTCTCCAAAACATTCAGTACTTC. Amino acids: CAITPGSLQNIQYF. This chain joins TRBV7-2 and TRBJ2-4, with a tentative D call TRBD2 (6 bases). The CDR3 spans 14 residues. Germline V gives CDR1 SGHTA, CDR2 FQGNSA.